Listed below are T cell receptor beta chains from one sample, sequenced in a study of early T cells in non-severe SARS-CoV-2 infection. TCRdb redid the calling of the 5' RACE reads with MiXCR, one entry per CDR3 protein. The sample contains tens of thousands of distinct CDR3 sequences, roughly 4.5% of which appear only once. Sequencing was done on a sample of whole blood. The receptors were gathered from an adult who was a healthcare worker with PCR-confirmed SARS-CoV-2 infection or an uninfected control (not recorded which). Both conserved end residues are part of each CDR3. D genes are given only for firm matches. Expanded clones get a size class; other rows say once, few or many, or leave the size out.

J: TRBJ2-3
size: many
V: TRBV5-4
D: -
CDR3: CASSLFPSRQSTDTQYF
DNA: TGTGCCAGCAGCCTCTTCCCCTCTAGACAGAGCACAGATACGCAGTATTTT

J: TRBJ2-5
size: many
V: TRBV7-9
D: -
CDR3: CASSLAQETQYF
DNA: TGTGCCAGCAGCTTAGCTCAGGAGACCCAGTACTTC

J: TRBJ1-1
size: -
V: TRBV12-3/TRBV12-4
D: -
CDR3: CASSFGARIEAFF
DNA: TGTGCCAGCAGTTTCGGGGCCCGAATTGAAGCTTTCTTT

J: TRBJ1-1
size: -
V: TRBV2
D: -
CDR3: CASSGDHNTEAFF
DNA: TGTGCCAGCAGTGGGGACCATAACACTGAAGCTTTCTTT

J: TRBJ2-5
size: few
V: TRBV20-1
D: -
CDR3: CSARGGKQETQYF
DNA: TGCAGTGCTAGAGGGGGAAAACAAGAGACCCAGTACTTC

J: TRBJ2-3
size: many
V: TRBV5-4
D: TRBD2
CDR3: CASSRRLAGVTATDTQYF
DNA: TGTGCCAGCAGCCGCAGACTAGCGGGGGTGACCGCAACAGATACGCAGTATTTT

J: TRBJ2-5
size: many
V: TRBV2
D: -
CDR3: CASSEALGGETQYF
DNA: TGTGCCAGCAGTGAAGCGCTAGGGGGGGAGACCCAGTACTTC

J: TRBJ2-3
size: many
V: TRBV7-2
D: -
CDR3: CASSTRTDTQYF
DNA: TGTGCCAGCAGCACCCGCACAGATACGCAGTATTTT

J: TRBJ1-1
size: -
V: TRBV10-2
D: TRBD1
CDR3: CASTGGGEAFF
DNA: TGCGCCAGTACAGGGGGAGGTGAAGCTTTCTTT

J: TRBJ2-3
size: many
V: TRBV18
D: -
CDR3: CASSQGPNTDTQYF
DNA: TGTGCCAGCTCACAGGGGCCGAACACAGATACGCAGTATTTT

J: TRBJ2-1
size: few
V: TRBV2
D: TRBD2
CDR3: CASSGSSGRNEQFF
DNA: TGTGCCAGCAGTGGGTCTAGCGGGAGGAATGAGCAGTTCTTC

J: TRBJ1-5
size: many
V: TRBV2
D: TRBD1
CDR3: CASSLQGFNQPQHF
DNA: TGTGCCAGCAGTTTACAGGGGTTCAATCAGCCCCAGCATTTT

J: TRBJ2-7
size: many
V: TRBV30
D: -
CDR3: CAWMGDGYSYEQYF
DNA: TGTGCCTGGATGGGGGACGGGTACTCCTACGAGCAGTACTTC